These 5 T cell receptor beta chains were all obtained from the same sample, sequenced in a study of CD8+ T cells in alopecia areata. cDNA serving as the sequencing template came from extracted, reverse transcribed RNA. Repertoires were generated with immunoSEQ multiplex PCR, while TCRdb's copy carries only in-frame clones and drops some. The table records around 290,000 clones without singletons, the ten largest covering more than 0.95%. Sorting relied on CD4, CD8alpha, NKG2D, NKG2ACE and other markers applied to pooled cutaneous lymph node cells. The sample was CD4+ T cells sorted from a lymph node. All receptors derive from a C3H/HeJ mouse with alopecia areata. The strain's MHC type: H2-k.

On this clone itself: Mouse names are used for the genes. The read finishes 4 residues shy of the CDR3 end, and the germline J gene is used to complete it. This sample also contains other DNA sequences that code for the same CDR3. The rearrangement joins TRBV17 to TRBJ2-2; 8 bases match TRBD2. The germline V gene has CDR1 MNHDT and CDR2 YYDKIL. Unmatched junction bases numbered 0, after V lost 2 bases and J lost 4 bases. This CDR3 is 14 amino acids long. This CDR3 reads CASSRLGGTGQLYF. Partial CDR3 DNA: TGTGCTAGCAGTAGACTGGGGGGCACCGGG.

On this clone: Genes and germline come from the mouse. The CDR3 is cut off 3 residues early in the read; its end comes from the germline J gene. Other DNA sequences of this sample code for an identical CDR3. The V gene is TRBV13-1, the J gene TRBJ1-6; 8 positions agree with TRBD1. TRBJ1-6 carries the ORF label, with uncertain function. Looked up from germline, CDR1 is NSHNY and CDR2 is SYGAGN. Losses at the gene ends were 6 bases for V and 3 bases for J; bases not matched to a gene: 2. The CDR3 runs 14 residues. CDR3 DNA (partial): TGTGCCAGCAAAACAGGGGGCTATAATTCGCCC. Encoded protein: CASKTGGYNSP. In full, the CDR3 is CASKTGGYNSPLYF.

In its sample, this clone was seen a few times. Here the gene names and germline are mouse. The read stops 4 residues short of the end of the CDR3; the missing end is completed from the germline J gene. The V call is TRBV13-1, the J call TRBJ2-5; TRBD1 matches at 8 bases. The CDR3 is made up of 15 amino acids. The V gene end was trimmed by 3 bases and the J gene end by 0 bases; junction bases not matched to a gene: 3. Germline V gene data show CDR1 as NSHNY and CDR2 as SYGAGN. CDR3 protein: CASSARGPNQDTQYF. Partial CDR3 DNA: TGTGCCAGCAGTGCCAGGGGGCCTAACCAAGAC.

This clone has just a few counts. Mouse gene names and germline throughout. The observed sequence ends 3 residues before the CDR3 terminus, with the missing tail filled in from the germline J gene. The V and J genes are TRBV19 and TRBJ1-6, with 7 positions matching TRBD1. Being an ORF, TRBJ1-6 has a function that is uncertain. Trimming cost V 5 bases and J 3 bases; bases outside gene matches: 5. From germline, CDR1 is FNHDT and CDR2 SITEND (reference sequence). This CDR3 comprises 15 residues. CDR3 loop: CASRGGQLYNSPLYF. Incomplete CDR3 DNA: TGTGCCAGCAGGGGGGGACAGCTCTATAATTCGCCC.

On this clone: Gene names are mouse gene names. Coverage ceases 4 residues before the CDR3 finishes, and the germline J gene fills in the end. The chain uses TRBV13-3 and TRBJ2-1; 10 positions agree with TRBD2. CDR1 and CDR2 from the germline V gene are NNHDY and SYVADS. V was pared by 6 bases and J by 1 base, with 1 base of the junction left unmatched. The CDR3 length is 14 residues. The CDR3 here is CASTLGGNYAEQFF. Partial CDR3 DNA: TGTGCCAGCACACTGGGGGGGAACTATGCT.